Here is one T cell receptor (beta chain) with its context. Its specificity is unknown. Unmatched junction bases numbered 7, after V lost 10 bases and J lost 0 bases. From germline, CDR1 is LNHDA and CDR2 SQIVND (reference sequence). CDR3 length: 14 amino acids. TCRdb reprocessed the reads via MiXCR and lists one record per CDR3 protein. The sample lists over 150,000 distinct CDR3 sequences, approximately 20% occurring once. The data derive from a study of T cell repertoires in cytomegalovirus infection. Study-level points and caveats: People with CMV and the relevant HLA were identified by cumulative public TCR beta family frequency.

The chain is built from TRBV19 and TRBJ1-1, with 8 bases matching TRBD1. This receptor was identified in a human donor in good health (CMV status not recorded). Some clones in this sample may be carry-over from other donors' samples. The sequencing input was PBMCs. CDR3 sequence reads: CATQQGVMNTEAFF. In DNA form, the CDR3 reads TGTGCCACTCAACAGGGGGTGATGAACACTGAAGCTTTCTTT.